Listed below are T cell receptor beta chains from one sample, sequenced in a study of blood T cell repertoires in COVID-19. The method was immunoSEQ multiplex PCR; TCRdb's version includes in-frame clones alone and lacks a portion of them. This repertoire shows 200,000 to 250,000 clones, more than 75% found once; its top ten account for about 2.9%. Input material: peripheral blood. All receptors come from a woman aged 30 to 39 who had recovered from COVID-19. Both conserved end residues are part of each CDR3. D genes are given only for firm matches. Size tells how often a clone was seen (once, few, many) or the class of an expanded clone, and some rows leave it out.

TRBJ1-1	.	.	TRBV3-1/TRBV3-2	CASSQDHGGTAKAFF	TGTGCCAGCAGCCAAGATCATGGAGGTACCGCCAAAGCTTTCTTT
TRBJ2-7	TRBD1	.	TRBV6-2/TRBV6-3	CASSYTGTDYEQYF	TGTGCCAGCAGTTATACCGGGACAGACTACGAGCAGTACTTC
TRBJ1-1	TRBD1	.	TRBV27	CASSRPGQGNTEAFF	TGTGCCAGCAGCCGTCCTGGACAGGGGAACACTGAAGCTTTCTTT
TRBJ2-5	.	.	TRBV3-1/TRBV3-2	CASSLSTVRNMNRVWETQYF	TGTGCCAGCAGCCTCTCCACTGTCCGGAACATGAACAGGGTCTGGGAGACCCAGTACTTC
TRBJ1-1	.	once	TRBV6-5	CASSYSISRAGTEAFF	TGTGCCAGCAGTTACTCGATTAGCAGGGCTGGGACTGAAGCTTTCTTT
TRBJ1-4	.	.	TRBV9	CASSVAQGLSTNEKLFF	TGTGCCAGCAGCGTAGCGCAGGGGCTGTCAACTAATGAAAAACTGTTTTTT
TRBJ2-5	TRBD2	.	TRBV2	CASSTSGGVETQYF	TGTGCCAGCAGTACTAGCGGGGGGGTCGAGACCCAGTACTTC
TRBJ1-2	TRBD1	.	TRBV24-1	CATSDSRGLAGYNNYGYTF	TGTGCCACCAGTGATTCCAGGGGGCTGGCCGGATATAACAACTATGGCTACACCTTC
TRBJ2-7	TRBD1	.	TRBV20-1	CSASADRDPYEQYF	TGCAGTGCTAGTGCTGACAGGGACCCTTACGAGCAGTACTTC
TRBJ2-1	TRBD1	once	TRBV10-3	CAISETQDRGFEQQFF	TGTGCCATCAGTGAGACCCAGGACAGGGGCTTTGAGCAGCAGTTCTTC
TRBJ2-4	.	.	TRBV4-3	CASSQSTSLSGKNEVQYF	TGCGCCAGCAGCCAATCAACTAGTTTATCTGGTAAAAACGAAGTTCAGTACTTC
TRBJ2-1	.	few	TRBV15	CATRRTALHEQFF	TGTGCCACCAGGAGGACTGCCTTACATGAGCAGTTCTTC
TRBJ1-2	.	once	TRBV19	CASSMAVSYGYTF	TGTGCCAGTAGTATGGCAGTGTCCTATGGCTACACCTTC
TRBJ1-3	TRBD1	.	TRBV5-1	CASSLGQGVGNTIYF	TGCGCCAGCAGCTTGGGTCAGGGGGTTGGAAACACCATATATTTT
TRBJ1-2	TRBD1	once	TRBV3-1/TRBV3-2	CASSQGQGAGGYTF	TGTGCCAGCAGCCAGGGACAGGGGGCGGGCGGCTACACCTTC
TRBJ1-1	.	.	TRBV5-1	CASSLSTTNTEAFF	TGCGCCAGCAGCCTATCCACCACGAACACTGAAGCTTTCTTT
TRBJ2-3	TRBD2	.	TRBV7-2	CASSLSGGTDTQYF	TGTGCCAGCAGCCTGAGCGGGGGCACAGATACGCAGTATTTT
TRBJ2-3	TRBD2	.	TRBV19	CASSIGSILTLAGGLSTDTQYF	TGTGCCAGTAGTATTGGGAGCATTCTGACACTAGCGGGGGGACTTAGCACAGATACGCAGTATTTT
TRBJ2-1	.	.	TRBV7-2	CASSLIPTMMEFF	TGTGCCAGCAGCCTTATTCCGACAATGATGGAGTTCTTC
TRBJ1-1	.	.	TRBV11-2	CASSLAWTPNTEAFF	TGTGCCAGCAGCTTAGCTTGGACACCGAACACTGAAGCTTTCTTT
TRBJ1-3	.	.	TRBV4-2	CASSQERLISGNTIYF	TGTGCCAGCAGCCAAGAACGGTTAATCTCTGGAAACACCATATATTTT
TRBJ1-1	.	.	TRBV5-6	CASSLSRASSEAFF	TGTGCCAGCAGCTTGTCCAGGGCATCCTCGGAAGCTTTCTTT